This TCR beta chain was documented in a study of cytomegalovirus exposure and HLA in healthy donors. Amplification used 60 Vbeta primers and 13 Jbeta primers. Profiled with immunoSEQ multiplex PCR; TCRdb holds only in-frame clones, not every one. This table holds 200,000 to 250,000 clones, almost 70% found once. Looked up from germline, CDR1 is SGHTA and CDR2 is FQGNSA. J gave up 4 bases and V 5 bases, and 5 bases lay outside the gene matches. The CDR3 is 14 residues long. The clonotype originates from a man aged 35 to 55 in good health and CMV-seropositive. The chain is built from TRBV7-2 and TRBJ1-1; 9 bases map to TRBD1. The material sequenced was PBMCs. The CDR3 sequence: CASSARQGVTEAFF. The CDR3 nucleotides read TGTGCCAGCAGCGCTCGACAGGGGGTCACTGAAGCTTTCTTT.